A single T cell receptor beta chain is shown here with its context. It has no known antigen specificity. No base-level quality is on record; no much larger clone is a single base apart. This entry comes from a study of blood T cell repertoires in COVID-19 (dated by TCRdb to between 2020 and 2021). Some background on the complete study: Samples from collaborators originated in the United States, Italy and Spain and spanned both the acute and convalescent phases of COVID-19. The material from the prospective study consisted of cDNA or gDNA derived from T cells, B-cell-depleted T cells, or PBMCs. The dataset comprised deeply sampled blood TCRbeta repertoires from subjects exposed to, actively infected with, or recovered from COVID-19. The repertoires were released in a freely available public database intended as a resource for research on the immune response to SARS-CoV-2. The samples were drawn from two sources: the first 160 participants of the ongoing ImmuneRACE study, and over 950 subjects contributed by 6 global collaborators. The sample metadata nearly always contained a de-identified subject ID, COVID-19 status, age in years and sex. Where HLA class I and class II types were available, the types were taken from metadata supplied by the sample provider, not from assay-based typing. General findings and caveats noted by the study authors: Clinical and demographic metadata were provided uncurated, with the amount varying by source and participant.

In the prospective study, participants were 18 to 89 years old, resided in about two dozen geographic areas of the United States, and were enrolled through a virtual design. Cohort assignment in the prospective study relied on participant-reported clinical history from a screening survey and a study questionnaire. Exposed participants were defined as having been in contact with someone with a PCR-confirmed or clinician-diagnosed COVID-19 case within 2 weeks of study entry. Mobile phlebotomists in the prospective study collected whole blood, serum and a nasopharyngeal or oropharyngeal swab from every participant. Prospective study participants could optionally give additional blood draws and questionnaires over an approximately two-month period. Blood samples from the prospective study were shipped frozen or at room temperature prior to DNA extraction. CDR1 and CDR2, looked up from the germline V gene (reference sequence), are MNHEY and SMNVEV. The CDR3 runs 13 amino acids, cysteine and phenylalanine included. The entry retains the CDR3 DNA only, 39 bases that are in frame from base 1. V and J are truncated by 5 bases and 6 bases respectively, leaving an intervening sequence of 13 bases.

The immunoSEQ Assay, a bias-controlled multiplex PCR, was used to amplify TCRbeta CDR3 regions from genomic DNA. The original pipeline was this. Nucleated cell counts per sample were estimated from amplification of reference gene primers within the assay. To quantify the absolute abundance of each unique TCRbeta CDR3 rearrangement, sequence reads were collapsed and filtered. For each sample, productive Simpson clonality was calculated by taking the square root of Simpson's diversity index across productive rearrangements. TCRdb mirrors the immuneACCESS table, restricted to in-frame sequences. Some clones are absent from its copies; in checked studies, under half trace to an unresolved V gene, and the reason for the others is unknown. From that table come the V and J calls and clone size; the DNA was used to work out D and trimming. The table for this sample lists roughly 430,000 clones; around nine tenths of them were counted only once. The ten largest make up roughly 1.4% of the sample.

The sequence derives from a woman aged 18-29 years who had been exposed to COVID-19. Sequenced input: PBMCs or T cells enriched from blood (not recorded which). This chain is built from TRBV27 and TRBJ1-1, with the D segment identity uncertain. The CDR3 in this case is CASSASGSPEAFF. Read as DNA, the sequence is TGTGCCAGCAGTGCCTCGGGGAGCCCTGAAGCTTTCTTT.